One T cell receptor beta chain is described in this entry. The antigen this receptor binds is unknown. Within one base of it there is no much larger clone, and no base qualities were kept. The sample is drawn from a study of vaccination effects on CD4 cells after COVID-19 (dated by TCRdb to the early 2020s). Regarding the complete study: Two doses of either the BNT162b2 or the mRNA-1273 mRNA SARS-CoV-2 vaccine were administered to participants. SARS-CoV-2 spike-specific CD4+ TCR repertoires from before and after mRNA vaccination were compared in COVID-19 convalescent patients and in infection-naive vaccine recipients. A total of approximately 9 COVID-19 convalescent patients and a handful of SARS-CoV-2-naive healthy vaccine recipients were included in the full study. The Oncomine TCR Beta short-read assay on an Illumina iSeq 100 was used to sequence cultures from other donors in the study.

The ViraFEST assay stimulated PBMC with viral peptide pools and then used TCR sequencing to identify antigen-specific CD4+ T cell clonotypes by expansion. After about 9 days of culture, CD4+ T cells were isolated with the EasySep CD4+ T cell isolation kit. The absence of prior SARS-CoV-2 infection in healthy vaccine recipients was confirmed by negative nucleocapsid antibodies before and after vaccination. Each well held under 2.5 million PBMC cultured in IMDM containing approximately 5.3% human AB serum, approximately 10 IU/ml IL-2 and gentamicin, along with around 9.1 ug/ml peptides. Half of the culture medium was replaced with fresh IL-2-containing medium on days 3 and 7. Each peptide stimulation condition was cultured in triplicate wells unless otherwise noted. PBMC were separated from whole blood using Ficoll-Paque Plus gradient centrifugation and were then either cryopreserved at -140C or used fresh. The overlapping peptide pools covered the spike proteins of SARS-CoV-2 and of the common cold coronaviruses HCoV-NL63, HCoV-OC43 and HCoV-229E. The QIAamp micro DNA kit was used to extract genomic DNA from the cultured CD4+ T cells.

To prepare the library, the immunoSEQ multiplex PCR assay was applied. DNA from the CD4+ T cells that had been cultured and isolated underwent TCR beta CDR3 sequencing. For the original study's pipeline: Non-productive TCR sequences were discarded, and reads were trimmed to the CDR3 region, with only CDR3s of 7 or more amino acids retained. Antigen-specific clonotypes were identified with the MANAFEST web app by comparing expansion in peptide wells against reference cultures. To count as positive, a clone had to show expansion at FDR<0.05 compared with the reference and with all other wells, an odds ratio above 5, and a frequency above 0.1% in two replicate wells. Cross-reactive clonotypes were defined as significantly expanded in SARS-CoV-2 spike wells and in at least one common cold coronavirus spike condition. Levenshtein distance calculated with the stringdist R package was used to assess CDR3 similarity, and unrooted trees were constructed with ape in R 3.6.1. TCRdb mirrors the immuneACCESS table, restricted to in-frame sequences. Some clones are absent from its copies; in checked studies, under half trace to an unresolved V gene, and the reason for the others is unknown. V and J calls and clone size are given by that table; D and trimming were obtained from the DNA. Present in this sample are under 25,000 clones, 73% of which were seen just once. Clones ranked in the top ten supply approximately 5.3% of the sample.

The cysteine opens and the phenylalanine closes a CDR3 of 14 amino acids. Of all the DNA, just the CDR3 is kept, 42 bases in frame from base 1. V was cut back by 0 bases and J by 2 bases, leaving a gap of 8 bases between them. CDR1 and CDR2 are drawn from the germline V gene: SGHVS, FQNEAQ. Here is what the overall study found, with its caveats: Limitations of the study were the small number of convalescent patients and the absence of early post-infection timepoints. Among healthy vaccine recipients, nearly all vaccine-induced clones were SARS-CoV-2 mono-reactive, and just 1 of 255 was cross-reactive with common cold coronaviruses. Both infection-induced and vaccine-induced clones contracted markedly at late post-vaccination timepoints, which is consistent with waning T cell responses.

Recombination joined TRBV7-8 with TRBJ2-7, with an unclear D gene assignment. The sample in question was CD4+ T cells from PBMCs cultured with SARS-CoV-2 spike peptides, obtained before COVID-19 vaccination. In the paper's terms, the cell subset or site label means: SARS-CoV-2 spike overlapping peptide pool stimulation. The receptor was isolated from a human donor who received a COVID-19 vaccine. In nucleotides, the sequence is TGTGCCAGCAGCTTAGCCCGTCACCCCTACGAGCAGTACTTC. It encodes CASSLARHPYEQYF. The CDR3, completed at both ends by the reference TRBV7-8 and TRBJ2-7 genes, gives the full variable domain GAGVSQSPRYKVAKRGQDVALRCDPISGHVSLFWYQQALGQGPEFLTYFQNEAQLDKSGLPSDRFFAERPEGSVSTLKIQRTQQEDSAVYLCASSLARHPYEQYFGPGTRLTVT.